A selection of T cell receptor beta chains follows, all from one sample in a study of blood T cell repertoires in COVID-19. Data came from immunoSEQ multiplex PCR; TCRdb stores just in-frame clones and leaves some out. The table records around 260,000 clones, about nine tenths of them present only once. Specimen: peripheral blood. These receptors all stem from a man aged 35 to 55 who had recovered from COVID-19. CDR3s include the opening cysteine and the closing phenylalanine or tryptophan. The D gene is left open where the match is weak. The size entry is marked missing in some rows and otherwise reads once, few, many or a size class.

d_call	j_call	clone_size	v_call	cdr3_aa	cdr3_nt
NA	TRBJ2-3	NA	TRBV2	CASNRSPAFDSTDTQYF	TGTGCCAGCAACCGATCCCCAGCGTTTGATAGCACAGATACGCAGTATTTT
TRBD1	TRBJ1-2	NA	TRBV2	CASSVGTGGVVGGYTF	TGTGCCAGCAGTGTCGGGACAGGGGGCGTAGTGGGTGGCTACACCTTC
TRBD2	TRBJ2-3	NA	TRBV7-2	CASSLTGLAGGETQYF	TGTGCCAGCAGCCTTACGGGACTAGCGGGGGGGGAGACGCAGTATTTT
NA	TRBJ1-2	NA	TRBV11-2	CASSTLPILSPDSVYGYTF	TGTGCCAGCAGCACCCTCCCTATCCTGTCCCCGGACAGTGTCTATGGCTACACCTTC
NA	TRBJ1-2	once	TRBV3-1/TRBV3-2	CASSQAMGRYGYTF	TGTGCCAGCAGCCAAGCGATGGGGAGGTATGGCTACACCTTC
NA	TRBJ2-7	NA	TRBV12-5	CASGLGLTGYEQYF	TGTGCTAGTGGTTTGGGTCTCACAGGCTACGAGCAGTACTTC
TRBD2	TRBJ2-1	NA	TRBV11-2	CASSPLGLAGGQFF	TGTGCCAGCAGCCCCCTCGGACTAGCGGGGGGCCAGTTCTTC
TRBD1	TRBJ2-7	NA	TRBV5-8	CASGGTGTYEQYF	TGTGCCAGTGGAGGGACAGGGACCTACGAGCAGTACTTC
NA	TRBJ1-2	NA	TRBV27	CASSLGTGPYGYTF	TGTGCCAGCAGTTTGGGAACAGGCCCCTATGGCTACACCTTC
TRBD2	TRBJ2-7	NA	TRBV27	CASRGGTSGGYYEQYF	TGTGCCAGCAGGGGGGGCACTAGCGGGGGATACTACGAGCAGTACTTC
NA	TRBJ2-5	NA	TRBV23-1	CASSQSALAPWETQYF	TGCGCCAGCAGTCAATCTGCACTAGCCCCGTGGGAGACCCAGTACTTC
TRBD2	TRBJ2-1	NA	TRBV4-2	CASSQGGGSLSYNEQFF	TGTGCCAGCAGCCAAGGGGGGGGTAGCCTTTCCTACAATGAGCAGTTCTTC
TRBD1	TRBJ1-1	NA	TRBV7-3	CASSPGQGNTEAFF	TGTGCCAGCAGCCCAGGACAGGGAAACACTGAAGCTTTCTTT
NA	TRBJ2-7	NA	TRBV19	CASSPRVISYEQYF	TGTGCCAGTAGTCCCCGGGTCATCTCCTACGAGCAGTACTTC
NA	TRBJ2-7	NA	TRBV30	CAWSSLHEQYF	TGTGCCTGGAGTTCCCTCCACGAGCAGTACTTC
TRBD2	TRBJ2-7	NA	TRBV19	CASSIQAGAYEQYF	TGTGCCAGTAGTATTCAAGCGGGAGCCTACGAGCAGTACTTC
TRBD2	TRBJ2-7	NA	TRBV7-2	CASSPAGGLSAYEQYF	TGTGCCAGCAGCCCCGCGGGGGGCTTGAGCGCCTACGAGCAGTACTTC
TRBD2	TRBJ2-1	NA	TRBV7-2	CASSLGAGGQFF	TGTGCCAGCAGCTTAGGAGCGGGGGGGCAGTTCTTC
TRBD1	TRBJ1-5	NA	TRBV5-1	CASSFGTGVGPQHF	TGCGCCAGCAGCTTCGGGACAGGGGTAGGGCCCCAGCATTTT
NA	TRBJ1-6	NA	TRBV6-5	CASKVQVFYNSPLHF	TGTGCCAGCAAGGTGCAGGTCTTTTATAATTCACCCCTCCACTTT
TRBD1	TRBJ2-1	NA	TRBV7-2	CASSPWTGTSANEQFF	TGTGCCAGCAGCCCCTGGACAGGGACCTCGGCCAATGAGCAGTTCTTC
TRBD2	TRBJ2-2	NA	TRBV6-5	CASTREGNTGELFF	TGTGCCAGCACACGGGAGGGGAACACCGGGGAGCTGTTTTTT
TRBD2	TRBJ2-3	NA	TRBV9	CASSVGQGSGGRGQYF	TGTGCCAGCAGCGTAGGACAGGGTAGCGGGGGTCGGGGGCAGTATTTT
TRBD1	TRBJ1-6	NA	TRBV5-1	CASSWTGGENSPLHF	TGCGCCAGCAGCTGGACAGGGGGCGAGAATTCACCCCTCCACTTT
NA	TRBJ1-3	once	TRBV5-1	CASRQGNTIYF	TGCGCCAGTAGACAGGGAAACACCATATATTTT
TRBD2	TRBJ2-1	NA	TRBV4-3	CASSQDASGYEQFF	TGCGCCAGCAGCCAAGATGCTAGCGGTTATGAGCAGTTCTTC
TRBD1	TRBJ1-2	NA	TRBV4-2	CASSRIRQGAPWYGYTF	TGTGCCAGCAGCCGGATAAGACAGGGGGCGCCTTGGTATGGCTACACCTTC
NA	TRBJ2-7	once	TRBV5-1	CASSLAPRLLTGSYEQYF	TGCGCCAGCAGCTTGGCGCCGCGGTTACTAACAGGATCCTACGAGCAGTACTTC
NA	TRBJ2-7	NA	TRBV2	CASSASTGLGEQYF	TGTGCCAGCAGCGCCTCGACAGGTCTAGGCGAGCAGTACTTC
NA	TRBJ1-5	few	TRBV2	CASSRDTLRNQPQHF	TGTGCCAGCAGCCGGGACACCCTGAGGAATCAGCCCCAGCATTTT
TRBD2	TRBJ2-5	NA	TRBV5-1	CASSPPAGVDQETQYF	TGCGCCAGCAGCCCCCCGGCGGGGGTGGACCAAGAGACCCAGTACTTC
TRBD1	TRBJ1-2	NA	TRBV27	CASSLGQGYGYTF	TGTGCCAGCAGTTTAGGACAGGGCTATGGCTACACCTTC
NA	TRBJ1-5	NA	TRBV30	CAWSGDNNQPQHF	TGTGCCTGGAGTGGGGACAACAATCAGCCCCAGCATTTT
NA	TRBJ2-3	NA	TRBV28	CASSPLPGKPDTQYF	TGTGCCAGCAGCCCCCTTCCGGGGAAACCAGATACGCAGTATTTT
TRBD2	TRBJ2-5	NA	TRBV19	CASSSLAGGQETQYF	TGTGCCAGTAGCAGCTTAGCGGGGGGACAAGAGACCCAGTACTTC
TRBD1	TRBJ2-2	once	TRBV10-3	CAINEPTTGSGELFF	TGTGCCATCAATGAACCTACGACAGGGTCCGGGGAGCTGTTTTTT
NA	TRBJ2-2	few	TRBV18	CASSPLGTPHTGELFF	TGTGCCAGCTCACCACTAGGGACACCCCACACCGGGGAGCTGTTTTTT
NA	TRBJ2-5	few	TRBV5-1	CASSVSQIQETQYF	TGCGCCAGCAGCGTGAGTCAAATCCAAGAGACCCAGTACTTC
NA	TRBJ1-6	NA	TRBV2	CASSEGVAPRSYNSPLHF	TGTGCCAGCAGTGAAGGTGTAGCCCCACGGTCCTATAATTCACCCCTCCACTTT
NA	TRBJ1-1	NA	TRBV29-1	CSVERPRGWGTEAFF	TGCAGCGTTGAACGACCCAGGGGATGGGGAACTGAAGCTTTCTTT
TRBD2	TRBJ2-1	NA	TRBV6-4	CASSPVAGASNEQFF	TGTGCCAGCAGTCCCGTAGCGGGAGCTTCGAATGAGCAGTTCTTC
NA	TRBJ1-4	few	TRBV30	CASYDRGEKLFF	TGTGCCTCCTACGACAGAGGCGAAAAACTGTTTTTT
TRBD1	TRBJ2-7	NA	TRBV6-5	CASGRETGGKYEQYF	TGTGCCAGCGGACGAGAGACAGGGGGCAAGTACGAGCAGTACTTC
NA	TRBJ2-7	once	TRBV2	CASSEFGGFYEQYF	TGTGCCAGCAGTGAATTTGGCGGCTTCTACGAGCAGTACTTC
NA	TRBJ2-5	NA	TRBV29-1	CSVTQRAYQETQYF	TGCAGCGTTACGCAGCGGGCTTACCAAGAGACCCAGTACTTC